This is a list of T cell receptor beta chains from one sample in a study of CDR3 diversity in severe acne. TCRdb re-called the PCR reads with MiXCR, one entry per CDR3 protein. Among approximately 84,000 distinct CDR3 sequences listed, 45% to 55% were seen once. The sequenced material came from blood. These receptors all stem from a male donor in good health, without acne. The CDR3 runs from the conserved cysteine through the conserved F or W. The order of the fields is J gene, D gene, clone size, V gene, CDR3 protein, CDR3 DNA. A D gene is named only where the DNA matches it firmly. Part of the rows lack a size; the others show once, few, many or a class for expanded clones.

>TRBJ2-1|TRBD2|many|TRBV6-5
CASSYSMAVAGEASYNEQFF
TGTGCCAGCAGTTACTCGATGGCGGTAGCGGGAGAGGCCTCGTACAATGAGCAGTTCTTC
>TRBJ2-3|NA|many|TRBV11-2
CASSPVGGGADTQYF
TGTGCCAGCAGCCCGGTGGGGGGAGGAGCAGATACGCAGTATTTT
>TRBJ2-7|NA|many|TRBV25-1
CASSVVGTYEQYF
TGTGCCAGCAGTGTGGTCGGGACCTACGAGCAGTACTTC
>TRBJ2-3|NA|NA|TRBV5-6
CASSLGGSNTDTQYF
TGTGCCAGCAGCTTGGGAGGGTCCAACACAGATACGCAGTATTTT
>TRBJ2-1|TRBD2|few|TRBV20-1
CSASTGTSDYNEQFF
TGCAGTGCTAGCACCGGGACTAGCGACTACAATGAGCAGTTCTTC
>TRBJ2-3|NA|many|TRBV11-3
CASSFGSVTDTQYF
TGTGCCAGCAGCTTCGGGTCGGTTACAGATACGCAGTATTTT
>TRBJ1-6|TRBD1|many|TRBV6-1
CASSPAPGTGGSPLHF
TGTGCCAGCAGCCCCGCCCCCGGGACAGGAGGTTCACCCCTCCACTTT
>TRBJ2-1|TRBD2|NA|TRBV9
CASSTPGTSGGAGEQFF
TGTGCCAGCAGCACCCCCGGGACTAGCGGGGGGGCGGGTGAGCAGTTCTTC
>TRBJ2-2|NA|NA|TRBV10-1
CASSEGGSVFSNTGELFF
TGCGCCAGCAGTGAAGGAGGTAGCGTGTTTTCGAACACCGGGGAGCTGTTTTTT
>TRBJ2-5|NA|once|TRBV10-3
CAISVGREYKETQYF
TGTGCCATCAGTGTCGGCAGGGAGTACAAAGAGACCCAGTACTTC
>TRBJ1-1|NA|few|TRBV7-2
CASSLTGEAFF
TGTGCCAGCAGCTTGACAGGTGAAGCTTTCTTT
>TRBJ1-3|NA|many|TRBV10-3
CAIQEAGRNTIYF
TGTGCCATCCAAGAGGCAGGGCGAAACACCATATATTTT
>TRBJ1-1|NA|once|TRBV10-3
CVISGGEEAFF
TGTGTCATCAGTGGGGGCGAAGAAGCTTTCTTT
>TRBJ2-7|TRBD1|NA|TRBV7-6
CASSRGPGQYF
TGTGCCAGCAGCAGGGGGCCAGGGCAGTACTTC
>TRBJ2-7|TRBD2|NA|TRBV7-9
CASSLAAGEWVGQYF
TGTGCCAGCAGCTTAGCAGCGGGAGAGTGGGTAGGGCAGTACTTC
>TRBJ2-7|NA|NA|TRBV5-1
CASSLDGLYEQYF
TGCGCCAGCAGCCTAGACGGACTCTACGAGCAGTACTTC
>TRBJ1-1|NA|NA|TRBV4-1
CASSQERATEAFF
TGCGCCAGCAGCCAAGAAAGAGCCACTGAAGCTTTCTTT
>TRBJ2-2|NA|few|TRBV19
CASRPQLTGELFF
TGTGCCAGTAGACCTCAGCTCACCGGGGAGCTGTTTTTT
>TRBJ1-5|NA|few|TRBV19
CASSIGRYQPQHF
TGTGCCAGTAGTATCGGCCGTTATCAGCCCCAGCATTTT
>TRBJ1-1|NA|NA|TRBV12-3/TRBV12-4
CASSLDTRNTEAFF
TGTGCCAGCAGTTTGGACACCCGGAACACTGAAGCTTTCTTT
>TRBJ1-1|TRBD1|NA|TRBV19
CASRPGQTDTEAFF
TGTGCCAGTAGGCCGGGACAGACCGACACTGAAGCTTTCTTT
>TRBJ2-7|NA|many|TRBV20-1
CSARATGRGVEQYF
TGCAGTGCTAGAGCGACCGGGAGAGGGGTCGAGCAGTACTTC
>TRBJ2-1|TRBD2|many|TRBV20-1
CSARGLAGFYNEQFF
TGCAGTGCTAGAGGACTAGCGGGGTTCTACAATGAGCAGTTCTTC
>TRBJ2-1|NA|many|TRBV3-1
CASRHSLVTFF
TGTGCCAGCAGACACTCTCTAGTGACGTTCTTC
>TRBJ2-7|TRBD1|NA|TRBV10-3
CAIKRDSEQYF
TGTGCCATCAAACGGGACAGTGAGCAGTACTTC
>TRBJ2-7|NA|NA|TRBV12-3/TRBV12-4
CASSYRSEQYF
TGTGCCAGCAGCTACCGGAGCGAGCAGTACTTC
>TRBJ2-7|TRBD2|medium-sized|TRBV2
CASTLGGLAVAYEQYF
TGTGCCAGCACCCTAGGTGGACTAGCGGTTGCCTACGAGCAGTACTTC
>TRBJ2-7|TRBD2|NA|TRBV14
CASSYFTSGSNTEQYF
TGTGCCAGCAGCTACTTCACTAGCGGGAGTAATACCGAGCAGTACTTC
>TRBJ1-1|NA|NA|TRBV19
CASSAAPPGTEAFF
TGTGCCAGTAGTGCGGCACCACCGGGAACTGAAGCTTTCTTT
>TRBJ2-7|TRBD1|NA|TRBV2
CASSGDRGRRDEQYF
TGTGCCAGCAGTGGAGACAGGGGGCGCAGGGACGAGCAGTACTTC
>TRBJ2-7|TRBD1|NA|TRBV10-3
CASSEPPGTGDHEQYF
TGTGCCAGCAGCGAGCCCCCCGGGACAGGGGACCACGAGCAGTACTTC
>TRBJ2-3|TRBD2|NA|TRBV24-1
CATSDPGLSTDTQYF
TGTGCCACCAGTGATCCGGGACTAAGCACAGATACGCAGTATTTT
>TRBJ2-7|NA|many|TRBV6-1
CASSENIGDSSHEQYF
TGTGCCAGCAGTGAAAACATTGGTGACAGCTCGCACGAGCAGTACTTC
>TRBJ1-5|NA|NA|TRBV20-1
CSTRDWEWYNQPQHF
TGCAGCACCAGGGATTGGGAGTGGTACAATCAGCCCCAGCATTTT
>TRBJ1-6|TRBD1|many|TRBV20-1
CSASGGTSYNSPLHF
TGCAGTGCTTCAGGGGGCACGTCCTATAATTCACCCCTCCACTTT
>TRBJ2-3|TRBD1|NA|TRBV5-6
CASSFGDRAYNTQYF
TGTGCCAGCAGCTTTGGGGACAGGGCCTACAATACGCAGTATTTT
>TRBJ2-2|TRBD2|few|TRBV5-1
CASSQGLAGVAGELFF
TGCGCCAGCAGCCAGGGACTAGCGGGAGTTGCCGGGGAGCTGTTTTTT
>TRBJ1-6|TRBD1|NA|TRBV20-1
CSARHRGGNSPLHF
TGCAGTGCTAGGCACAGGGGTGGTAATTCACCCCTCCACTTT
>TRBJ2-7|NA|many|TRBV6-6
CASSGDYEQYF
TGTGCCAGCAGTGGGGATTACGAGCAGTACTTC
>TRBJ1-1|NA|NA|TRBV15
CATSTPGGEAFF
TGTGCCACCAGCACACCCGGGGGGGAAGCTTTCTTT
>TRBJ2-5|NA|NA|TRBV10-3
CAISERPETQYF
TGTGCCATCAGTGAACGTCCAGAGACCCAGTACTTC
>TRBJ2-5|TRBD1|NA|TRBV6-5
CATRDRLRPPVTTQYF
TGTGCCACCCGGGACAGGCTACGACCGCCCGTTACGACCCAGTACTTC
>TRBJ2-7|NA|NA|TRBV2
CASRRAYEQYF
TGTGCCAGCAGGCGGGCCTACGAGCAGTACTTC
>TRBJ2-7|NA|NA|TRBV11-1
CDSSHEQYF
TGTGACAGCTCGCACGAGCAGTACTTC
>TRBJ2-1|TRBD1|NA|TRBV20-1
CSVAGTEYNEQFF
TGCAGTGTCGCCGGGACAGAGTACAATGAGCAGTTCTTC
>TRBJ2-5|NA|NA|TRBV5-5
CASSSAGTLSETQYF
TGTGCCAGCAGCTCCGCCGGGACCCTATCGGAGACCCAGTACTTC
>TRBJ1-2|TRBD1|NA|TRBV25-1
CASSAGTGVGYTF
TGTGCCAGCAGTGCCGGGACAGGGGTTGGCTACACCTTC
>TRBJ2-7|TRBD2|NA|TRBV9
CASAGGGAYEQYF
TGTGCCAGCGCCGGGGGGGGGGCTTACGAGCAGTACTTC
>TRBJ1-4|NA|NA|TRBV20-1
CSAMRATNEKLFF
TGCAGTGCTATGCGGGCAACTAATGAAAAACTGTTTTTT
>TRBJ1-1|NA|NA|TRBV7-3
CASRKGWGDTAALF
TGTGCCAGCAGGAAGGGCTGGGGGGACACCGCAGCTCTCTTT
>TRBJ1-2|NA|NA|TRBV14
CASSPLTYNYGYTF
TGTGCCAGCAGCCCACTGACATATAACTATGGCTACACCTTC
>TRBJ2-5|NA|many|TRBV25-1
CASSAPGAGETQYF
TGTGCCAGCTCAGCTCCAGGGGCTGGTGAGACCCAGTACTTC
>TRBJ1-2|TRBD1|NA|TRBV6-5
CASSWTGGDYGYTF
TGTGCCAGCAGTTGGACAGGGGGGGACTATGGCTACACCTTC
>TRBJ2-7|NA|many|TRBV19
CASSPPGLPPYF
TGTGCCAGTAGTCCCCCGGGACTTCCGCCTTACTTC
>TRBJ2-7|NA|NA|TRBV4-2
CASSQEGPANEQYF
TGTGCCAGCAGCCAAGAGGGACCGGCGAACGAGCAGTACTTC